This T cell receptor beta chain emerged from a study of early T cells in non-severe SARS-CoV-2 infection. TCRdb used MiXCR to reprocess the 5' RACE reads, holding one entry per CDR3 protein. This table has about 30,000 distinct CDR3 sequences, 5% to 5.5% appearing once. This CDR3 has 14 residues. From germline, CDR1 is DFQATT and CDR2 SNEGSKA (reference sequence). V shed 4 bases, J shed 2 bases, and the junction held 5 bases outside the gene matches. The rearrangement joins TRBV20-1 to TRBJ1-5; 7 bases match TRBD1. The sample consisted of whole blood. The clonotype was recovered from an adult who was a healthcare worker with PCR-confirmed SARS-CoV-2 infection or an uninfected control (not recorded which). Here the CDR3 DNA reads TGCAGTGCTACAACAACAGGGGGCAATCAGCCCCAGCATTTT. As protein: CSATTTGGNQPQHF.